These 8 T cell receptor beta chains share one sample of origin, sequenced in a study of T-cell memory formation after mild COVID-19 (TCRdb year 2021). The method behind the library was 5' RACE. Data came from an Illumina NovaSeq 6000. The public sequencing data were trimmed at Q25 with fastp and processed into clonotypes with MiXCR by TCRdb, which kept only in-frame beta chains. Entries that share a CDR3 protein sequence are merged under the most common genes and DNA. The sample includes 150,000 or so distinct CDR3 sequences, with about 25% observed a single time. The top ten constitute approximately 25% of the sample. Sequencing used PBMCs or a T cell subset sorted from them (not recorded which). These receptors were collected from an adult woman who had mild COVID-19 (a few samples of this study predate the infection). The sample titles of this study are shuffled in the database, so cell type and time point are left out; the donor was told from shared clones.

The sample holds a few counts of this clonotype. The V and J genes are TRBV7-8 and TRBJ2-3, with 9 bases identical to TRBD2. J gave up 4 bases and V 5 bases, and 10 bases lay outside the gene matches. This CDR3 region has 16 residues. CDR1 and CDR2 (germline): SGHVS, FQNEAQ. The CDR3 here is CASSPRASGVADTQYF. CDR3 sequence (DNA): TGTGCCAGCAGCCCGAGGGCTAGCGGGGTCGCAGATACGCAGTATTTT.

The gene calls are TRBV7-6 and TRBJ2-3, with 9 bases that match TRBD2. This CDR3 has 17 amino acids. V was clipped by 3 bases and J by 5 bases; unmatched bases: 12. Per the germline V gene, CDR1 is SGHVS and CDR2 is FNYEAQ. The CDR3, as DNA: TGTGCCAGCAGCTTCGGAATGGCTAGCGGGGAGGGAGATACGCAGTATTTT. It encodes CASSFGMASGEGDTQYF. Together with reference TRBV7-6 and TRBJ2-3, the CDR3 gives the full variable domain: GAGVSQSPRYKVTKRGQDVALRCDPISGHVSLYWYRQALGQGPEFLTYFNYEAQQDKSGLPNDRFSAERPEGSISTLTIQRTEQRDSAMYRCASSFGMASGEGDTQYFGPGTRLTVL.

This clonotype was seen a few times. This chain joins TRBV5-1 and TRBJ1-1, with 7 nucleotides matching TRBD1. The CDR3 has 15 residues. Germline loops: CDR1 SGHRS, CDR2 YFSETQ. V lost 4 bases and J lost 1; bases outside the gene matches: 7. The CDR3: CASSALQGKNTEAFF. The DNA for the CDR3 is TGCGCCAGCAGCGCATTACAGGGGAAGAACACTGAAGCTTTCTTT.

This chain uses TRBV19 with TRBJ2-7, with 9 bases lining up with TRBD1. Germline trimming cut 5 bases from V and 2 bases from J; bases unmatched to any gene: 7. The germline CDR1 and CDR2 sequences are LNHDA and SQIVND (reference sequence). The CDR3 covers 15 residues. This chain's CDR3 is CASSVTGGATYEQYF. DNA of the CDR3: TGTGCCAGTAGTGTTACAGGGGGCGCAACCTACGAGCAGTACTTC. Based on the CDR3 plus reference TRBV19 and TRBJ2-7, the full variable domain is DGGITQSPKYLFRKEGQNVTLSCEQNLNHDAMYWYRQDPGQGLRLIYYSQIVNDFQKGDIAEGYSVSREKKESFPLTVTSAQKNPTAFYLCASSVTGGATYEQYFGPGTRLTVT.

The rearrangement links TRBV12-3 or TRBV12-4 to TRBJ1-4; TRBD1 is a possible D gene (6 bases). The CDR3 is 14 amino acids. V dropped 6 bases and J dropped 4 bases, with 12 bases sitting between them. As DNA, the CDR3 is TGTGCCAGCAGCCGGACAGAAGATAATGAAAAACTGTTTTTT. It codes for CASSRTEDNEKLFF.

This CDR3 is CASSAAGTENTEAFF. DNA of the CDR3: TGTGCCAGCAGCGCCGCCGGGACAGAGAACACTGAAGCTTTCTTT. The chain joins TRBV9 to TRBJ1-1; 7 bases match TRBD1. From germline, CDR1 is SGDLS and CDR2 YYNGEE. The CDR3 sequence is 15 residues long. J lost 1 base, V lost 3 bases, and 6 bases had no gene match.

This clonotype turned up a few times. CDR3 loop: CSAPPRAGTNTEAFF. CDR3 in DNA: TGCAGTGCCCCACCAAGGGCAGGGACGAACACTGAAGCTTTCTTT. The chain couples TRBV20-1 to TRBJ1-1, with a weak D call TRBD1 (5 bases). The germline V and J ends were trimmed by 6 bases and 1 base, with 18 bases remaining between them. This CDR3 spans 15 amino acids. Looked up from germline, CDR1 is DFQATT and CDR2 is SNEGSKA (reference sequence).

Only a few counts were recorded for this clonotype. V and J are TRBV30 and TRBJ2-7, with D perhaps being TRBD1 or TRBD2 (5 bases each). Germline CDR1 is GTSNPN and CDR2 is SVGIG (reference sequence). V was trimmed by 3 bases and J by 2 bases, leaving 14 bases between them. The CDR3 contains 14 residues. The CDR3 region has the DNA TGTGCCTGGAGCCCCTGGGACGTGACCTACGAGCAGTACTTC. It is translated as CAWSPWDVTYEQYF.